One TCR beta chain is described in this entry. CDR1 and CDR2 from the germline V gene are KGHSH and LQKENI. CDR3 length: 14 amino acids. V lost 3 bases, J lost 0 bases, and 5 bases lay in between. This record belongs to a study of blood T cell repertoires in COVID-19. On the study more broadly: There were acute and convalescent COVID-19 samples, and they came from the United States, Italy and Spain. T cells, B-cell-depleted T cells, or PBMCs supplied cDNA or gDNA.

Original methodology: The authors estimated nucleated cell counts from reference gene primer amplification. Assay: immunoSEQ multiplex PCR; the TCRdb copy retains only in-frame clones and omits some. D and trimming come from the DNA, and the V and J calls and clone size come from that table. The data hold 150,000 to 200,000 clones, with 80% to 90% observed a single time. The receptor's source is a man in his sixties with acute or convalescent COVID-19. Sequenced input: peripheral blood. This rearrangement joins TRBV18 to TRBJ2-2; D uncertain. The CDR3 sequence: CASSPEPNTGELFF. The CDR3 DNA reads TGTGCCAGCTCACCGGAGCCGAACACCGGGGAGCTGTTTTTT.